This T cell receptor beta chain comes out of a study of post-analysis software for immune sequencing data. Findings of the study overall: By F measure, strong co-clustering occurred among samples prepared in the same batch. In patients, about 5 TRBV segments were more frequent than in controls, with TRBV5-6, TRBV5-1 and TRBV20-1 among them.

This CDR3 spans 15 amino acids. Germline V gene sequence: CDR1 SGHTA, CDR2 FQGTGA. V trimming: 0 bases; J trimming: 4 bases; junction bases outside the gene matches: 4. A note on this clonotype: Its antigen is currently unknown.

Libraries were made from TCR beta cDNA, and they carried unique molecular identifiers. Each batch of about 0.95 to 11 million T cells produced approximately 470,000 cDNA molecules. Each CDR3 protein is one row after TCRdb ran MiXCR on the PCR reads. The top ten hold roughly 4.9% of the sample, which has around 770,000 distinct CDR3 sequences, under 60% seen once. The chain is built from TRBV7-3 and TRBJ2-3, with 7 bases lining up with TRBD2. The source material was blood. The TCR originated in a girl aged 10 to 17 with multiple sclerosis. CDR3 nucleotide sequence: TGTGCCAGCAGCTTAACCGGGGGGACCGCAGATACGCAGTATTTT. Protein: CASSLTGGTADTQYF.